The present T cell receptor beta chain was sequenced within a study of graft-versus-host responses after intestinal transplantation (dated by TCRdb to about 2021). Background for the entire study: The transplants that recipients got were multivisceral, liver-intestinal, or isolated intestinal. Anti-thymocyte globulin induction was given to all recipients, followed by maintenance tacrolimus and steroids for two to four years. Rather than being sequenced by the commercial service, samples from a few later patients were sequenced in-house on an Illumina MiSeq and processed with MiXCR. A peak of at least 4% donor T cells among recipient peripheral blood mononuclear cells was the definition used for donor T cell macrochimerism. Alloreactive clones were identified by sequencing pre-transplant mixed lymphocyte reaction products and comparing them with unstimulated pre-transplant donor and recipient T cells. The cohort enrolled around 23 intestinal transplant recipients including one retransplant, and a few patients lacking pretransplant specimens were excluded. Graft-versus-host and host-versus-graft alloreactive T cell clones were tracked in the graft, circulation and bone marrow after intestinal transplantation using bulk TCR-beta CDR3 sequencing. The paper as a whole reports these results and caveats: Patients with donor T cell macrochimerism had high GvH to HvG T cell clonal ratios in their allografts. GvH clones were detected in recipient bone marrow, and some appeared earlier in ileal mucosa or blood, consistent with an intestinal mucosal origin. Early after transplant, declines in HvG clones were associated with peak levels of circulating GvH clones. Conclusions were limited by the relatively low number and heterogeneity of intestinal transplant patients.

The CDR3 spans 15 residues, from the cysteine through the phenylalanine. The entry retains the CDR3 DNA only, 45 bases that are in frame from base 1. The germline V gene (reference sequence) sets CDR1 to SEHNR and CDR2 to FQNEAQ. V and J lose 5 bases and 1 base, and a span of 13 bases separates them. Points on this clone: Its antigen target is currently unknown. One base away there is no much larger clone; base qualities are not given.

Library generation was performed with the immunoSEQ multiplex PCR assay. In most patients, genomic DNA was isolated using the Qiagen DNeasy Blood and Tissue Kit and sent frozen to Adaptive Biotechnologies for TCR sequencing. High-throughput TCR-beta CDR3 sequencing of genomic DNA from most patients was performed by Adaptive Biotechnologies. The source study handled its data this way. TCR sequencing data for 15 to 20 patients were retrieved from Adaptive's ImmunoSEQ software; three other patients were processed with MiXCR and VDJtools. To correct CD4 versus CD8 sorting errors, any sequence found in both subsets at a frequency ratio below 5:1 was removed. CDR3 nucleotide sequences shared by donor and recipient were removed because the origin of these sequences could not be assigned. Alloreactive clones required at least 2-fold expansion over unstimulated cells and minimum CFSE-low frequency of 0.002% (template counts) or 0.001% (read counts). A clone was considered mappable if detected in the sequenced pre-transplant spleen, lymph node, or MLR CFSE-low populations of the donor or recipient. The cumulative frequency of alloreactive clones was calculated as a percentage of all sequences, weighted by copy number. This immuneACCESS table, as held by TCRdb, lists in-frame sequences with V and J called but not all clones. Of the missing ones, under half trace to an unresolved V gene in checked studies; the others have no known cause. That table furnishes V, J and clone size, whereas the DNA furnished D and trimming. The sample table records 70,000 to 75,000 clones; roughly nine tenths of these occur just once. The biggest ten clones account for roughly 2.5% of the sample.

The sample's time point label, decoded: cells obtained before transplantation from donor or recipient. CD3+CD4+ and CD3+CD8+ populations were FACS-sorted from unstimulated pre-transplant donor and recipient cells taken from spleen or lymph nodes. The TCR was taken from a human donor who received an intestinal transplant. Here the chain combines TRBV7-9 and TRBJ2-3; tentative D gene TRBD1, with 5 bases matching. The material sequenced was unstimulated CD8+ T cells sorted from spleen or lymph node cells, taken before intestinal transplant. The CDR3 region reads CASSETVSGTDTQYF. The nucleotide sequence is given as TGTGCCAGCAGCGAGACAGTATCTGGCACAGATACGCAGTATTTT.